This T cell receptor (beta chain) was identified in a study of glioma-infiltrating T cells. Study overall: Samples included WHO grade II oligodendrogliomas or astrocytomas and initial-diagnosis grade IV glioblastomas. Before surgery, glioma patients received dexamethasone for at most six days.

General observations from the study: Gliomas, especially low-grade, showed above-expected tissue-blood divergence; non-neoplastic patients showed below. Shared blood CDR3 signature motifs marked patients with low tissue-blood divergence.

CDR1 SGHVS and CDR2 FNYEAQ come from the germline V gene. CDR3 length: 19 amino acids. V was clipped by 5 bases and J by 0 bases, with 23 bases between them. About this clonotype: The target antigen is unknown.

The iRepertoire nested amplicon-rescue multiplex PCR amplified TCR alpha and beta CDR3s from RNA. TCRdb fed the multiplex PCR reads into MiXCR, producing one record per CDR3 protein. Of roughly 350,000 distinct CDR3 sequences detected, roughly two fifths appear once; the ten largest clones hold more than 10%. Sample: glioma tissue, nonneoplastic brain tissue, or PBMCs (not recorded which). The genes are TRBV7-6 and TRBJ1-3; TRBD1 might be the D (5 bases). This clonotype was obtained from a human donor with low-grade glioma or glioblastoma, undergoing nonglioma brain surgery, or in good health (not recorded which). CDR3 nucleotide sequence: TGTGCCAGCAGCCTTCACGGGGCAGGGCCCGCTTCCTCTGGAAACACCATATATTTT. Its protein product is CASSLHGAGPASSGNTIYF.